Shown below are 29 T cell receptor beta chains from a single sample sequenced in a study of blood T cell repertoires in COVID-19. Method: immunoSEQ multiplex PCR; TCRdb's copy keeps in-frame clones and lacks some. The sample yields about 62,000 clones, 76% seen once. The sample consisted of peripheral blood. These receptors were taken from a woman aged 45-59 years with active or convalescent COVID-19.

The J gene is TRBJ1-1, the V gene TRBV4-2; D unresolved. Germline CDR1 is LGHNA and CDR2 is YNFKEQ. The CDR3 is 18 residues long. V was shortened by 3 bases and J by 1 base, with 21 bases between the two germline ends. CDR3 loop: CASSQRVSKANANTEAFF. The CDR3 bases are TGTGCCAGCAGCCAGAGGGTCTCTAAGGCCAATGCGAACACTGAAGCTTTCTTT.

The gene calls are TRBV2 and TRBJ1-2, with 9 bases matching TRBD1. The CDR3 extends over 16 amino acids. V dropped 2 bases and J dropped 4; count of bases not matched to a gene: 8. Germline CDR1 reads SNHLY; CDR2 reads FYNNEI. This chain's CDR3 is CASSETLRDRAYGYTF. CDR3 nucleotides: TGTGCCAGCAGTGAAACTCTCCGGGACAGGGCCTATGGCTACACCTTC.

The chain links TRBV7-2 to TRBJ1-2; D uncertain. Trimming shortened V by 0 bases and J by 6 bases, and 8 bases separated the two germline ends. Germline V gene data show CDR1 as SGHTA and CDR2 as FQGNSA. The CDR3 loop spans 13 amino acids. The CDR3 here is CASSLAARDGYTF. In DNA form, the CDR3 reads TGTGCCAGCAGCTTAGCGGCGAGGGATGGCTACACCTTC.

This chain joins TRBV5-5 and TRBJ2-7; 7 nucleotides agree with TRBD2. Germline trimming cut 1 base from V and 2 bases from J; bases unmatched to any gene: 12. This CDR3 spans 17 amino acids. Germline V CDR1 and CDR2: SGHKS, YYEKEE (reference sequence). CDR3 loop: CASSLSIMASGTYEQYF. DNA of the CDR3: TGTGCCAGCAGCTTGAGTATTATGGCTAGCGGAACCTACGAGCAGTACTTC.

The rearrangement links TRBV7-3 to TRBJ1-1; 10 nucleotides match TRBD1. Germline assignment: CDR1 SGHTA and CDR2 FQGTGA. The CDR3 is 14 amino acids. With V trimmed by 5 bases and J by 2 bases, 2 bases remained unmatched. This CDR3 reads CASSPTGGNTEAFF. CDR3 nucleotide sequence: TGTGCCAGCAGCCCGACAGGGGGCAACACTGAAGCTTTCTTT.

The chain uses TRBV18 and TRBJ1-1; D perhaps matches TRBD1 (6 bases). The V and J ends lost 4 bases and 2 bases respectively, with 14 bases between them. The CDR3 sequence is 15 residues long. Looked up from germline, CDR1 is KGHSH and CDR2 is LQKENI. CDR3 region: CASSLQGGANTEAFF. CDR3 nucleotide sequence: TGTGCCAGCTCACTACAGGGAGGGGCTAACACTGAAGCTTTCTTT.

The V and J genes are TRBV20-1 and TRBJ1-5; D is possibly TRBD1 (6 bases). Trimming took 3 bases from V and 1 from J, leaving 13 bases between them. The germline CDR1 and CDR2 sequences are DFQATT and SNEGSKA (reference sequence). The CDR3 covers 15 residues. CDR3 loop: CSASWGRGSNQPQHF. The CDR3 nucleotides are TGCAGTGCTAGTTGGGGGCGAGGGAGCAATCAGCCCCAGCATTTT.

The gene calls are TRBV3-1 (or the pseudogene TRBV3-2) and TRBJ1-2; 7 nucleotides line up with TRBD1. J gave up 8 bases and V 3 bases, and 12 bases lay outside the gene matches. The CDR3 has 15 residues. CDR1 is LGHDT, CDR2 YNNKEL, per germline (reference sequence). The CDR3 spells CASSQLDQGVYGYTF. In DNA, the CDR3 is TGTGCCAGCAGCCAGCTAGACCAGGGGGTATACGGCTACACCTTC.

This chain joins TRBV11-2 and TRBJ2-1; 8 positions match TRBD1. In germline, CDR1 is SGHAT, CDR2 FQNNGV. The CDR3 is made up of 14 amino acids. After removal of 2 bases from V and 7 bases from J, the junction contained 4 bases not matched to a gene. CDR3 in DNA: TGTGCCAGCAGCTTACTGCAGGGGGCGAATGAGCAGTTCTTC. It encodes CASSLLQGANEQFF.

The J gene is TRBJ1-1, the V gene TRBV2, with D perhaps matching TRBD1 (6 bases). Between the trimmed V and J ends, which lost 2 bases and 4 bases, there was a span of 11 bases. Per germline, CDR1 SNHLY and CDR2 FYNNEI. The length of the CDR3 is 14 residues. The DNA of the CDR3 is TGTGCCAGCAGTGAATCCGCGGGGGCCACTGAAGCTTTCTTT. Amino acid sequence: CASSESAGATEAFF.

This sequence joins TRBV11-2 and TRBJ1-1, with D possibly matching TRBD1 (5 bases). Germline V gene sequence: CDR1 SGHAT, CDR2 FQNNGV. V lost 6 bases, J lost 5 bases, and 16 bases lay in between. The CDR3 extends over 14 amino acids. CDR3 nucleotide sequence: TGTGCCAGCAGTCTTTCCTGGGGGGGGACTGAAGCTTTCTTT. As protein: CASSLSWGGTEAFF.

The rearrangement uses TRBV5-4 and TRBJ2-5; D is perhaps TRBD1 (6 bases). V lost 3 bases, J lost 5 bases, and 14 bases lay in between. Germline-derived CDR1 and CDR2 are SGHNT and YYREEE (reference sequence). The CDR3 extends over 14 amino acids. Here the CDR3 reads CASSSGGQTETQYF. In nucleotides, the CDR3 is TGTGCCAGCAGCTCAGGCGGACAGACGGAGACCCAGTACTTC.

The rearrangement links TRBV27 to TRBJ2-7; 12 bases match TRBD2. The ends lost 4 bases at V and 4 bases at J; junction bases unmatched: 8. Germline V CDR1 and CDR2: MNHEY, SMNVEV (reference sequence). The CDR3 length is 16 residues. The CDR3 DNA follows: TGTGCCAGCAGTTCTCTAACTAGCGGGAGGAAGTACGAGCAGTACTTC. Translation: CASSSLTSGRKYEQYF.

The CDR3, as DNA: TGTGCCACCCATAGCGGGAGGAATGGAAACAATGAGCAGTTCTTC. Translation: CATHSGRNGNNEQFF. The chain uses TRBV10-3 and TRBJ2-1; 10 bases map to TRBD2. The CDR3 length is 15 residues. With 10 bases clipped from V and 5 bases from J, the junction kept 11 bases outside the gene matches. Germline CDR1 is ENHRY and CDR2 is SYGVKD.

The chain uses TRBV6-4 and TRBJ2-6, with D uncertain. CDR1 and CDR2 (germline): MRHNA, SNTAGT. Trimming removed 4 bases at V and 0 bases at J, with 4 bases between. This CDR3 is 14 amino acids long. In nucleotides, the CDR3 is TGTGCCAGCAGTGCCCTCTCTGGGGCCAACGTCCTGACTTTC. Residues: CASSALSGANVLTF.

The gene calls are TRBV21-1 and TRBJ1-2; the D call in the table, TRBD1, was not verified against the DNA. TRBV21-1 has pseudogene status. The CDR3 runs 14 residues. The CDR3 bases are TGTGCCAGCAGCGTCCGGGACACGCTCTATGGCTACACCTTC. Its translation is CASSVRDTLYGYTF.

This chain links TRBV27 with TRBJ2-1, with a weak D call TRBD2 (5 bases). Germline V lookup: CDR1 MNHEY, CDR2 SMNVEV (reference sequence). V was shortened by 3 bases and J by 5 bases, with 8 bases between the two germline ends. There are 13 residues in the CDR3. CDR3 in DNA: TGTGCCAGCAGTTTTGGTAGCGACAATGAGCAGTTCTTC. Translation: CASSFGSDNEQFF.

The V and J genes are TRBV23-1 and TRBJ1-2; 7 bases fit TRBD1. Being an ORF, TRBV23-1 has a function that is uncertain. This CDR3 has 18 amino acids. J lost 8 bases, V lost 0 bases, and 18 bases had no gene match. This CDR3 is CASSQSTMVGTGEGGYTF. The CDR3 DNA reads as TGCGCCAGCAGTCAATCGACAATGGTGGGCACAGGGGAAGGAGGCTACACCTTC.

The sample holds a few counts of this clone. The chain recombines TRBV6-6 with TRBJ2-3; 8 nucleotides match TRBD2. Trimming cost V 5 bases and J 1 base; bases outside gene matches: 2. The CDR3 loop spans 14 amino acids. The V gene's germline CDR1 is MNHNY and CDR2 SVGAGI (reference sequence). The CDR3 sequence is CASSLAGRTDTQYF. Here the CDR3 DNA reads TGTGCCAGCAGTCTAGCGGGCCGCACAGATACGCAGTATTTT.

This clone showed up just a few times. The sample holds other DNA sequences that translate to the same CDR3. The chain is built from TRBV5-5 and TRBJ2-7; 10 nucleotides align to TRBD1. This CDR3 region has 15 residues. CDR1 is SGHKS and CDR2 is YYEKEE in the germline V gene (reference sequence). V was pared by 3 bases and J by 3 bases, with 6 bases of the junction left unmatched. For the CDR3, the DNA is TGTGCCAGCAGCTCGGGACAGGGGCGAAGCTACGAGCAGTACTTC. This sequence encodes CASSSGQGRSYEQYF.

The chain joins TRBV9 to TRBJ1-2, with a weak D call TRBD1 (5 bases). Germline lookup yields CDR1 SGDLS and CDR2 YYNGEE. V lost 4 bases, J lost 2 bases, and 15 bases lay in between. The CDR3 contains 15 residues. The CDR3 nucleotides read TGTGCCAGCAGCCTGCGGGACCGAGAGAACTATGGCTACACCTTC. Translating gives CASSLRDRENYGYTF.

Only a few counts were recorded for this clone. The V and J genes are TRBV29-1 and TRBJ1-1; 7 bases align to TRBD1. With V trimmed by 5 bases and J by 5 bases, 8 bases remained unmatched. Germline V gene data show CDR1 as SQVTM and CDR2 as ANQGSEA. The CDR3 contains 13 residues. The CDR3 here is CSVRQGIGTEAFF. The DNA of the CDR3 is TGCAGCGTTAGACAGGGTATAGGAACTGAAGCTTTCTTT.

The J gene is TRBJ1-1, the V gene TRBV27, with D perhaps TRBD1 (6 bases). The CDR3 is 14 amino acids. V lost 5 bases, J lost 3 bases, and 13 bases lay in between. CDR1 is MNHEY, CDR2 SMNVEV, per germline (reference sequence). The CDR3 coding sequence is TGTGCCAGCAGTAGGCGCCGGACAGACACTGAAGCTTTCTTT. Encoded protein: CASSRRRTDTEAFF.

The V gene is TRBV7-9, the J gene TRBJ1-4; 9 nucleotides agree with TRBD1. Germline CDR1 reads SEHNR; CDR2 reads FQNEAQ (reference sequence). Trimming removed 5 bases from V and 5 bases from J; junction bases left unmatched: 6. This CDR3 is built from 15 residues. The CDR3 spells CASSPPGQGNEKLFF. Here the CDR3 DNA reads TGTGCCAGCAGCCCGCCGGGACAGGGAAATGAAAAACTGTTTTTT.

The chain couples TRBV20-1 to TRBJ1-1, with D unclear. The length of the CDR3 is 11 residues. V was shortened by 6 bases and J by 3 bases, with 8 bases between the two germline ends. Germline CDR1 DFQATT, CDR2 SNEGSKA (reference sequence). The CDR3 coding sequence is TGCAGTGCGTTGGAGGACACTGAAGCTTTCTTT. It is translated as CSALEDTEAFF.

The genes are TRBV12-3 or TRBV12-4 and TRBJ2-3; 7 bases match TRBD2. The junction had 4 bases not matched to a gene; V was cut back by 6 bases and J by 4 bases. The CDR3 is 13 amino acids. CDR3 region: CASSSRGADTQYF. The CDR3 nucleotides read TGTGCCAGCAGCTCCCGGGGGGCAGATACGCAGTATTTT.

This chain joins TRBV3-1 (or the pseudogene TRBV3-2) and TRBJ1-5, with D possibly being TRBD1 (5 bases). The V gene lost 2 bases and the J gene lost 6 bases, with 11 bases spanning the gap. The CDR3 sequence is 14 residues long. Germline lookup yields CDR1 LGHDT and CDR2 YNNKEL (reference sequence). CDR3 nucleotide sequence: TGTGCCAGCAGCCAAACGACAACAGGTCAGCCCCAGCATTTT. This gives the protein CASSQTTTGQPQHF.

The chain is built from TRBV9 and TRBJ1-6, with D perhaps matching TRBD1 (5 bases). V was shortened by 4 bases and J by 4 bases, with 12 bases between the two germline ends. CDR1 SGDLS and CDR2 YYNGEE come from the germline V gene. This CDR3 region has 15 residues. CDR3 residues: CASSKTVVYNSPLHF. Written as DNA, the CDR3 is TGTGCCAGCAGCAAGACAGTGGTTTATAATTCACCCCTCCACTTT.

The rearrangement uses TRBV19 and TRBJ2-2, with 10 bases aligning to TRBD1. This CDR3 is 18 amino acids long. V gave up 11 bases and J gave up 1 base; unmatched junction bases: 16. Germline CDR1 is LNHDA and CDR2 is SQIVND (reference sequence). Here the CDR3 reads CAVEARQGAHQNTGELFF. CDR3 bases: TGTGCCGTAGAGGCGAGACAGGGGGCCCATCAGAACACCGGGGAGCTGTTTTTT.